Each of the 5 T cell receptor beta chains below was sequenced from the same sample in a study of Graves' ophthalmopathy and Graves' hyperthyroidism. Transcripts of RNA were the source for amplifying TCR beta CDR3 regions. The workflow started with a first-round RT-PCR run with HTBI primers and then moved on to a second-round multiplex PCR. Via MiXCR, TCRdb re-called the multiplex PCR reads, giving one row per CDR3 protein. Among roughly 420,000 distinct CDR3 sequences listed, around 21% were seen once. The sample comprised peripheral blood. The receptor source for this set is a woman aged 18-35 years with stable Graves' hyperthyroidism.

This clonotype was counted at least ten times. The CDR3 is CATSQGQLVQPQHF. The CDR3 DNA follows: TGTGCCACCAGCCAGGGACAGCTAGTCCAGCCCCAGCATTTT. This chain links TRBV15 with TRBJ1-5, with 7 nucleotides matching TRBD1. The CDR3 runs to 14 residues. V shed 5 bases, J shed 7 bases, and the junction held 8 bases outside the gene matches. CDR1 and CDR2 from the germline V gene are LNHNV and YYDKDF (reference sequence).

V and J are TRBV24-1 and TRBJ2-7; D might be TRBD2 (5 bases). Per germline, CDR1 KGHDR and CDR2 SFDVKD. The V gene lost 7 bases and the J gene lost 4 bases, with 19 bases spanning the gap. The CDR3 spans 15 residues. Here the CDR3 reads CATSVTGVGPYEQYF. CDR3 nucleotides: TGTGCCACCAGCGTTACCGGGGTCGGTCCTTACGAGCAGTACTTC.

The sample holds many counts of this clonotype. The CDR3 region has the DNA TGCAGCACAGGACAGGGTTACGGCTACACCTTC. It codes for CSTGQGYGYTF. The J gene is TRBJ1-2, the V gene TRBV29-1; TRBD1 aligns across 8 bases. The CDR3 extends over 11 amino acids. J gave up 8 bases and V 8 bases, and 7 bases lay outside the gene matches. CDR1 is SQVTM, CDR2 ANQGSEA, per germline.

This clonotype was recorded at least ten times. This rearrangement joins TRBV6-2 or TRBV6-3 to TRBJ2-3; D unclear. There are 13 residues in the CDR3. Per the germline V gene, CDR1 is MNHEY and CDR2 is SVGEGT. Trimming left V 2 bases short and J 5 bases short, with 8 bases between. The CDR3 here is CASSYGVLDTQYF. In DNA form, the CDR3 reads TGTGCCAGCAGTTACGGGGTGCTAGATACGCAGTATTTT.

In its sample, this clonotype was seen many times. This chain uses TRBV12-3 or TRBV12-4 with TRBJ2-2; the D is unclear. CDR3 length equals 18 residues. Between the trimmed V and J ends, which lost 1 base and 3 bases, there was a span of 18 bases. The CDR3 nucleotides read TGTGCCAGCAGTTTAGGTACAGCGTCGAGACGGGACACCGGGGAGCTGTTTTTT. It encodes CASSLGTASRRDTGELFF.